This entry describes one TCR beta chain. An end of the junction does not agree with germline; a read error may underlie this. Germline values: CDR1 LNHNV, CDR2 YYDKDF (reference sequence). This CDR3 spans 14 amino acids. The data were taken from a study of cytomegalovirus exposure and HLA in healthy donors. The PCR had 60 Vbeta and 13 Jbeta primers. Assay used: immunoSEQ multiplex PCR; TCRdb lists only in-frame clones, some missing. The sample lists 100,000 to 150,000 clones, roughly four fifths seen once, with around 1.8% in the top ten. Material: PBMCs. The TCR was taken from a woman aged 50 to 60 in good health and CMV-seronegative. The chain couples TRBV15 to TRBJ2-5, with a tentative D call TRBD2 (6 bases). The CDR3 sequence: CATGRAGFRETQYF. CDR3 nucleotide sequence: TGTGCCACCGGCAGAGCGGGTTTCAGAGAGACCCAGTACTTC.